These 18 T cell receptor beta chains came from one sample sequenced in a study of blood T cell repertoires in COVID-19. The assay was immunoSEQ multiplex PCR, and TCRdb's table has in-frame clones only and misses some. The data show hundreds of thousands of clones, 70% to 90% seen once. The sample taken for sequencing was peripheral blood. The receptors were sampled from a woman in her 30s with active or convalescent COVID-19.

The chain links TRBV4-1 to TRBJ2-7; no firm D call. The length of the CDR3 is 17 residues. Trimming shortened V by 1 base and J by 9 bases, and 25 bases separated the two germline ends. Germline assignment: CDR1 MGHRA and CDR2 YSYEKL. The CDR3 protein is CASSQVPLTGSEVRQYF. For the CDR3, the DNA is TGCGCCAGCAGCCAAGTTCCTCTTACCGGGTCCGAAGTTCGGCAGTACTTC.

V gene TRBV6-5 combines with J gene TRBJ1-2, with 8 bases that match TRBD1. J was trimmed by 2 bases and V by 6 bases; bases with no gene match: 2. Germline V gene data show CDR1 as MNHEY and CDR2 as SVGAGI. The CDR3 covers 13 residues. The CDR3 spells CASSRQGNYGYTF. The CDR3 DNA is TGTGCCAGCAGCCGACAGGGGAACTATGGCTACACCTTC.

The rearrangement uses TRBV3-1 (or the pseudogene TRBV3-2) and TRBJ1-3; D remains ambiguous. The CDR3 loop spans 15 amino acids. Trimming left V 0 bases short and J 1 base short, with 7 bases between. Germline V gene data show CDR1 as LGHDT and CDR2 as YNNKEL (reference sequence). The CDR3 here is CASSQDHSSGNTIYF. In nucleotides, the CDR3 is TGTGCCAGCAGCCAAGATCACAGTTCTGGAAACACCATATATTTT.

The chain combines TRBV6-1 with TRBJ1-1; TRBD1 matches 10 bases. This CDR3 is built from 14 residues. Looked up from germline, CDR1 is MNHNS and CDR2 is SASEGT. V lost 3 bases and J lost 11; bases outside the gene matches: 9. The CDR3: CASSEGTGELEAFF. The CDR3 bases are TGTGCCAGCAGTGAGGGGACAGGGGAATTGGAGGCTTTCTTT.

The CDR3, as DNA: TGTGCCAGCAGCTCCCGACCGGGACTGAATGAAAAACTGTTTTTT. It is translated as CASSSRPGLNEKLFF. The chain employs TRBV7-9 and TRBJ1-4; tentatively, D is TRBD1 (5 bases). Germline V gene data show CDR1 as SEHNR and CDR2 as FQNEAQ (reference sequence). With 4 bases removed from V and 5 bases from J, the gap between germline ends came to 14 bases. CDR3 size: 15 residues.

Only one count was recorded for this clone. The DNA of the CDR3 is TGTGCCAGTAGTATAGAGTCCGGCCGGGTGGAGACCCAGTACTTC. Translated, it gives CASSIESGRVETQYF. The chain joins TRBV19 to TRBJ2-5, with D uncertain. The V gene lost 0 bases and the J gene lost 5 bases, with 13 bases spanning the gap. Germline V gives CDR1 LNHDA, CDR2 SQIVND (reference sequence). This CDR3 is 15 amino acids long.

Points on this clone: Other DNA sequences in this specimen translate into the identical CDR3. In DNA, the CDR3 is TGTGCCAGCAGCCAAGCGGTCGGGAACACTGAAGCTTTCTTT. As protein: CASSQAVGNTEAFF. The J gene is TRBJ1-1, the V gene TRBV3-1 (or the pseudogene TRBV3-2), with D unclear. The germline CDR1 and CDR2 sequences are LGHDT and YNNKEL (reference sequence). Between the trimmed V and J ends, which lost 1 base and 1 base, there was a span of 7 bases. This CDR3 is 14 amino acids long.

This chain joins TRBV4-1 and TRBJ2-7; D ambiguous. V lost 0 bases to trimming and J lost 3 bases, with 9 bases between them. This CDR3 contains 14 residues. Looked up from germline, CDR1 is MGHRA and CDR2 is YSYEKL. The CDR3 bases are TGCGCCAGCAGCCAAGATTGGCCGTACTACGAGCAGTACTTC. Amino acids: CASSQDWPYYEQYF.

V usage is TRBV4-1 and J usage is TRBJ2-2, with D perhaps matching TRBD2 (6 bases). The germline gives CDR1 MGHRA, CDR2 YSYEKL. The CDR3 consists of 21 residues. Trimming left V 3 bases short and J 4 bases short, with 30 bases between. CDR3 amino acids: CASSQMGGVPQSLGSTGELFF. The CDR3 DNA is TGCGCCAGCAGCCAGATGGGGGGAGTCCCGCAATCGTTAGGGAGCACCGGGGAGCTGTTTTTT.

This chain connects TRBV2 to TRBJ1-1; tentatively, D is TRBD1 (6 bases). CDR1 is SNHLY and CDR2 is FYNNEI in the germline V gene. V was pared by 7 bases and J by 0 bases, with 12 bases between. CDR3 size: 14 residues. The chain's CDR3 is CASTLQGLNTEAFF. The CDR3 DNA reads TGTGCCAGCACCTTACAGGGCCTGAACACTGAAGCTTTCTTT.

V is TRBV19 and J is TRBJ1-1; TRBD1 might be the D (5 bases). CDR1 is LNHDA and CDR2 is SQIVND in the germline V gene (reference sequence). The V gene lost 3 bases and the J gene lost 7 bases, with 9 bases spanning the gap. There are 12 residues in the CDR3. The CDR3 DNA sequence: TGTGCCAGTAGTATGCGGGGGTATGAAGCTTTCTTT. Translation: CASSMRGYEAFF.

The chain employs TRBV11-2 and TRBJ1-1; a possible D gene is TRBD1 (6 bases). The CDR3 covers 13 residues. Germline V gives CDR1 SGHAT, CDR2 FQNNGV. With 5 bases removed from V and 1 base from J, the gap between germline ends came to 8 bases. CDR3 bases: TGTGCCAGCAGCGACAGGCAGAACACTGAAGCTTTCTTT. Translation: CASSDRQNTEAFF.

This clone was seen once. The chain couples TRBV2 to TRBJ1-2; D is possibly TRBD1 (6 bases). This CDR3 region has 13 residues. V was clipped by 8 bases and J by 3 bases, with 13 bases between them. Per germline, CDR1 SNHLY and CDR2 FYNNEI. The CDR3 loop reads CASGGQLDYGYTF. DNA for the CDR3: TGTGCCAGCGGCGGACAGTTGGACTATGGCTACACCTTC. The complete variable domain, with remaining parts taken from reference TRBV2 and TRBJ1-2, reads EPEVTQTPSHQVTQMGQEVILRCVPISNHLYFYWYRQILGQKVEFLVSFYNNEISEKSEIFDDQFSVERPDGSNFTLKIRSTKLEDSAMYFCASGGQLDYGYTFGSGTRLTVV.

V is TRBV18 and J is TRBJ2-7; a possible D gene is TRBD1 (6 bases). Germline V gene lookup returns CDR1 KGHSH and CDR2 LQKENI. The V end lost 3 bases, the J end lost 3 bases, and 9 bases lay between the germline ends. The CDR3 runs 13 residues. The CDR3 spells CASSPSQGYEQYF. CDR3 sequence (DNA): TGTGCCAGCTCACCGTCACAGGGCTACGAGCAGTACTTC.

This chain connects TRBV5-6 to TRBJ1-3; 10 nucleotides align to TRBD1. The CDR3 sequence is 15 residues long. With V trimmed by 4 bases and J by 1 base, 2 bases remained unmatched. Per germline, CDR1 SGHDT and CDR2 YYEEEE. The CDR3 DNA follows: TGTGCCAGCAGCAAGGACAGGGGGTCTGGAAACACCATATATTTT. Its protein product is CASSKDRGSGNTIYF.

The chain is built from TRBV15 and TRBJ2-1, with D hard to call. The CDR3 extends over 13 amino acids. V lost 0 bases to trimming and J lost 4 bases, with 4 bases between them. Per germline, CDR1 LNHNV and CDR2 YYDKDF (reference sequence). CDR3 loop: CATSREQYNEQFF. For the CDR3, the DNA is TGTGCCACCAGCAGAGAACAATACAATGAGCAGTTCTTC.

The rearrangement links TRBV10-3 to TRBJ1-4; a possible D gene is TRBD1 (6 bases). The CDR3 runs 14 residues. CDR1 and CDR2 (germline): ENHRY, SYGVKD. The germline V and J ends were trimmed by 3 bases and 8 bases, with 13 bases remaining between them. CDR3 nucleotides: TGTGCCATCAGTGATGGTCAGGGGAGCGAAAAACTGTTTTTT. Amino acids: CAISDGQGSEKLFF.

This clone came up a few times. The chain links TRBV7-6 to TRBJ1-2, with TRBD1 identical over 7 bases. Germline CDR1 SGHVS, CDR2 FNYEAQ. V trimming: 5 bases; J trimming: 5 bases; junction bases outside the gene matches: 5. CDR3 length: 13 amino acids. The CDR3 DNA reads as TGTGCCAGCAGCCCGGGACAGTTATATGGCTACACCTTC. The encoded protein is CASSPGQLYGYTF.